This entry concerns a single TCR beta chain. No antigen is known for it. This entry belongs to a study of blood T cells in healthy people across ages. Peripheral blood, about 10 milliliters per donor, was collected. The CDR3 has 13 residues. From germline, CDR1 is DFQATT and CDR2 SNEGSKA (reference sequence). The V segment lost 3 bases and the J segment 3 bases; nucleotides outside the gene matches: 4. A second PCR, run for about 7 to 11 cycles, used a sample-barcoded 5' primer plus a J-beta primer mix. All cDNA molecules were each tagged by a template-switch adaptor with 12 random nucleotides. TCRdb reprocessed the 5' RACE reads via MiXCR and lists one record per CDR3 protein. The top ten hold roughly 25% of the sample, which has hundreds of thousands of distinct CDR3 sequences, roughly three fifths seen once. General observations from the study: Long-lived donors had more naive CD4+ cells and higher diversity than aged donors.

The chain uses TRBV20-1 and TRBJ2-5; 7 nucleotides agree with TRBD1. The clonotype comes from a middle-aged man in good health. Sequencing used blood. CDR3 sequence: CSARQGVEETQYF. For the CDR3, the DNA is TGCAGTGCTAGGCAGGGGGTAGAAGAGACCCAGTACTTC.